The 23 T cell receptor beta chains in this list originate from one sample, sequenced in a study of T cells in Graves' hyperthyroidism and ophthalmopathy. From RNA transcripts, TCR beta CDR3 regions were amplified. HTBI primers were employed in a first-round RT-PCR of the TCR CDR3. In TCRdb, the multiplex PCR reads were re-called with MiXCR into one record per CDR3 protein. This sample carries some 600,000 distinct CDR3 sequences, 14% of them seen once, and the ten largest clones take about 5.8%. Sequences were obtained from blood. These receptors were collected from a woman aged 25 to 39 with Graves' hyperthyroidism that later progressed to Graves' ophthalmopathy.

This clonotype was seen a handful of times. The chain couples TRBV9 to TRBJ2-1; TRBD2 matches at 7 bases. The CDR3 loop spans 17 amino acids. The germline CDR1 and CDR2 sequences are SGDLS and YYNGEE. Trimming took 1 base from V and 8 from J; bases not matched to a gene: 15. The CDR3 DNA reads TGTGCCAGCAGCGTACGGTGGGGTTCGGTACTAGCGTATGAGCAGTTCTTC. Its translation is CASSVRWGSVLAYEQFF.

At least ten counts were recorded for this clonotype. The chain recombines TRBV20-1 with TRBJ2-1; 8 bases match TRBD2. Germline assignment: CDR1 DFQATT and CDR2 SNEGSKA (reference sequence). This CDR3 has 13 residues. V was clipped by 2 bases and J by 7 bases; unmatched bases: 4. The DNA of the CDR3 is TGCAGTGCTAGATGGGGACTAGAGAATGAGCAGTTCTTC. Translation: CSARWGLENEQFF.

Comment on this clonotype: Germline and junction disagree at one end, which may indicate a read error. This chain uses TRBV20-1 with TRBJ2-5; D gene uncertain. This CDR3 is built from 14 residues. Germline CDR1 DFQATT, CDR2 SNEGSKA (reference sequence). The CDR3 coding sequence is TGCAGCGCTAGACCTCGCGGTGCCCAAGAGACCCAGTACTTC. It specifies CSARPRGAQETQYF.

In its sample, this clonotype was seen many times. The chain carries TRBV3-1 and TRBJ2-1; D is possibly TRBD1 or TRBD2 (5 bases each). Germline CDR1 is LGHDT and CDR2 is YNNKEL (reference sequence). With 0 bases removed from V and 1 base from J, the gap between germline ends came to 13 bases. This CDR3 spans 17 amino acids. CDR3 in amino acids: CASSQDRGDPSYNEQFF. In nucleotides, the CDR3 is TGTGCCAGCAGCCAAGATCGTGGGGACCCTTCCTACAATGAGCAGTTCTTC.

This clonotype was detected many times. The V call is TRBV28, the J call TRBJ1-1, with 9 nucleotides matching TRBD1. The CDR3 has 13 amino acids. V shed 6 bases, J shed 11 bases, and the junction held 10 bases outside the gene matches. Per the germline V gene, CDR1 is MDHEN and CDR2 is SYDVKM. The CDR3 spells CASRGTGKPPAFF. The DNA of the CDR3 is TGTGCCAGCAGGGGGACAGGGAAACCGCCGGCTTTCTTT.

Comments on this clonotype: One base away lies a much larger clone, so this may be a sequencing read error. The chain is built from TRBV28 and TRBJ2-7, with D perhaps matching TRBD1 or TRBD2 (5 bases each). CDR1 is MDHEN, CDR2 SYDVKM, per germline. Trimming stripped 7 bases from V and 0 bases from J, with 13 bases between. This CDR3 region has 14 residues. The CDR3 loop reads CASIRDGISYEQYF. Here the CDR3 DNA reads TGTGCCAGCATCCGGGACGGGATCTCCTACGAGCAGTACTTC.

This clonotype was counted a single time. The rearrangement links TRBV9 to TRBJ2-1; D possibly matches TRBD1 or TRBD2 (5 bases each). The CDR3 totals 15 residues. With 0 bases removed from V and 4 bases from J, the gap between germline ends came to 11 bases. Germline V lookup: CDR1 SGDLS, CDR2 YYNGEE. Written as DNA, the CDR3 is TGTGCCAGCAGCGTAGACAGAGGGGATTACAATGAGCAGTTCTTC. Protein product: CASSVDRGDYNEQFF.

This clonotype was seen a few times. The chain employs TRBV7-2 and TRBJ2-7; a possible D gene is TRBD2 (6 bases). The CDR3 has 16 residues. Germline V gives CDR1 SGHTA, CDR2 FQGNSA. Between the trimmed V and J ends, which lost 5 bases and 4 bases, there was a span of 21 bases. CDR3 nucleotides: TGTGCCAGCAGCCCCATGGGTGGAGGGGTGGCTTACGAGCAGTACTTC. Translating gives CASSPMGGGVAYEQYF. The complete variable domain, with remaining parts taken from reference TRBV7-2 and TRBJ2-7, reads GAGVSQSPSNKVTEKGKDVELRCDPISGHTALYWYRQSLGQGLEFLIYFQGNSAPDKSGLPSDRFSAERTGGSVSTLTIQRTQQEDSAVYLCASSPMGGGVAYEQYFGPGTRLTVT.

This clonotype was counted ten times or more. V usage is TRBV18 and J usage is TRBJ2-1, with D unresolved. Germline V gene data show CDR1 as KGHSH and CDR2 as LQKENI. CDR3 length: 13 amino acids. Trimming shortened V by 3 bases and J by 8 bases, and 11 bases separated the two germline ends. The CDR3 DNA is TGTGCCAGCTCACCGACAACAGACTATGAGCAGTTCTTC. It translates to CASSPTTDYEQFF.

This clonotype was seen repeatedly, ten times or more. The CDR3 sequence is CASKTNLASGRLSSYNEQFF. The CDR3 DNA follows: TGTGCCAGCAAAACGAACTTGGCTAGCGGGAGACTATCCTCCTACAATGAGCAGTTCTTC. The rearrangement joins TRBV6-2 or TRBV6-3 to TRBJ2-1; 10 nucleotides match TRBD2. The germline V gene encodes CDR1 MNHEY and CDR2 SVGEGT. This CDR3 spans 20 amino acids. V shed 7 bases, J shed 0 bases, and the junction held 18 bases outside the gene matches.

This clonotype has more than one count but fewer than ten. The chain joins TRBV7-2 to TRBJ2-3, with D possibly being TRBD1 (5 bases). This CDR3 contains 14 residues. Trimming cost V 5 bases and J 2 bases, with 11 bases left between them. Germline V gene sequence: CDR1 SGHTA, CDR2 FQGNSA. The CDR3 is CASSPRQFTDTQYF. The CDR3, as DNA: TGTGCCAGCAGCCCCCGACAGTTCACAGATACGCAGTATTTT.

Many counts were recorded for this clonotype. The chain carries TRBV19 and TRBJ1-5; the match to TRBD1 covers 7 bases. CDR3 length: 15 amino acids. V gave up 10 bases and J gave up 0 bases; unmatched junction bases: 9. Germline V gives CDR1 LNHDA, CDR2 SQIVND (reference sequence). The CDR3 loop reads CATQGQTLSNQPQHF. For the CDR3, the DNA is TGTGCCACCCAGGGACAGACACTTAGCAATCAGCCCCAGCATTTT.

The chain recombines TRBV19 with TRBJ2-1; D remains ambiguous. Trimming removed 8 bases from V and 10 bases from J, with 18 bases in between. The CDR3 runs 13 residues. Looked up from germline, CDR1 is LNHDA and CDR2 is SQIVND (reference sequence). The CDR3 DNA reads TGTGCCAGTGGTCCCTCCTTGGAGTGGGAGCAGTTCTTC. Protein sequence: CASGPSLEWEQFF.

Ten or more counts support this clonotype. The chain couples TRBV7-8 to TRBJ2-5; a weak D match, TRBD1 (6 bases). The CDR3 consists of 14 residues. The germline V and J ends were trimmed by 5 bases and 2 bases, with 12 bases remaining between them. Per germline, CDR1 SGHVS and CDR2 FQNEAQ. The CDR3 is CASSRVQGQETQYF. CDR3 DNA: TGTGCCAGCAGCCGAGTTCAGGGGCAAGAGACCCAGTACTTC.

This clonotype was counted many times. This chain joins TRBV11-2 and TRBJ2-7; 8 positions match TRBD1. The CDR3 has 14 amino acids. Germline trimming cut 5 bases from V and 4 bases from J; bases unmatched to any gene: 7. The germline gives CDR1 SGHAT, CDR2 FQNNGV. The CDR3 sequence is CASSDRTGWYEQYF. The CDR3 DNA is TGTGCCAGCAGCGACAGGACAGGGTGGTACGAGCAGTACTTC.

There are many counts of this clonotype. This chain connects TRBV24-1 to TRBJ2-2; 8 nucleotides agree with TRBD1. V was clipped by 4 bases and J by 1 base; unmatched bases: 4. The CDR3 totals 16 residues. The germline V gene encodes CDR1 KGHDR and CDR2 SFDVKD. CDR3 nucleotides: TGTGCCACCAGTGACCAGGGGACAGGGAACACCGGGGAGCTGTTTTTT. As protein: CATSDQGTGNTGELFF.

This clonotype was picked up many times. The chain joins TRBV9 to TRBJ2-1; TRBD2 matches 9 bases. The CDR3 has 15 amino acids. From germline, CDR1 is SGDLS and CDR2 YYNGEE. V trimming: 4 bases; J trimming: 1 base; junction bases outside the gene matches: 3. The CDR3 sequence is CASSTLAGSYNEQFF. The CDR3 nucleotides read TGTGCCAGCAGCACCCTAGCGGGATCCTACAATGAGCAGTTCTTC.

This clonotype has just a few counts. The chain recombines TRBV3-1 with TRBJ2-4; no clear D. Germline V lookup: CDR1 LGHDT, CDR2 YNNKEL (reference sequence). V gave up 0 bases and J gave up 0 bases, with 12 bases separating them. This CDR3 has 17 residues. The CDR3 coding sequence is TGTGCCAGCAGCCAAGATTCGGGCACCTTAGCCAAAAACATTCAGTACTTC. Its translation is CASSQDSGTLAKNIQYF.

This rearrangement joins TRBV18 to TRBJ1-4; maybe TRBD1 (5 bases). Deletions cut 1 base from V and 8 bases from J, with 11 bases between. Per the germline V gene, CDR1 is KGHSH and CDR2 is LQKENI. The CDR3 runs 14 residues. The CDR3 DNA reads as TGTGCCAGCTCACCACTTGCCGGGGGAGAAAAACTGTTTTTT. Translated, it gives CASSPLAGGEKLFF.

In DNA form, the CDR3 reads TGTGCCAGCAGTGGGTCCCGGGACGCCGAAAACATTCAGTACTTC. Encoded protein: CASSGSRDAENIQYF. The chain employs TRBV2 and TRBJ2-4; D could derive from TRBD1 or TRBD2 (5 bases each). This CDR3 spans 15 amino acids. Trimming took off 4 bases at V and 5 bases at J, with 15 bases between the two ends. Germline lookup yields CDR1 SNHLY and CDR2 FYNNEI.

This rearrangement joins TRBV6-1 to TRBJ1-5; D is possibly TRBD1 (6 bases). Germline V gene sequence: CDR1 MNHNS, CDR2 SASEGT. The V end lost 8 bases, the J end lost 0 bases, and 17 bases lay between the germline ends. There are 16 residues in the CDR3. CDR3 sequence (DNA): TGTGCCAGCCGACAGGACAAATACGATAGCAATCAGCCCCAGCATTTT. Translated: CASRQDKYDSNQPQHF.

At least ten counts were recorded for this clonotype. The chain joins TRBV24-1 to TRBJ1-1; 7 bases are shared with TRBD1. Trimming at V came to 7 bases and at J to 1 base, leaving 2 bases not matched to a gene. CDR3 length equals 13 residues. CDR1 and CDR2 from the germline V gene are KGHDR and SFDVKD. CDR3 protein: CATSGTENTEAFF. CDR3 nucleotide sequence: TGTGCCACCAGCGGGACAGAGAACACTGAAGCTTTCTTT.

This clonotype was recorded many times. The V and J genes are TRBV7-9 and TRBJ2-2; 9 positions agree with TRBD2. V was pared by 10 bases and J by 4 bases, with 10 bases of the junction left unmatched. The CDR3 extends over 15 amino acids. Per the germline V gene, CDR1 is SEHNR and CDR2 is FQNEAQ (reference sequence). CDR3 DNA sequence: TGTGCCACCGGAGGCGGGAGGGGCCGCACCGGGGAGCTGTTTTTT. This codes for CATGGGRGRTGELFF.